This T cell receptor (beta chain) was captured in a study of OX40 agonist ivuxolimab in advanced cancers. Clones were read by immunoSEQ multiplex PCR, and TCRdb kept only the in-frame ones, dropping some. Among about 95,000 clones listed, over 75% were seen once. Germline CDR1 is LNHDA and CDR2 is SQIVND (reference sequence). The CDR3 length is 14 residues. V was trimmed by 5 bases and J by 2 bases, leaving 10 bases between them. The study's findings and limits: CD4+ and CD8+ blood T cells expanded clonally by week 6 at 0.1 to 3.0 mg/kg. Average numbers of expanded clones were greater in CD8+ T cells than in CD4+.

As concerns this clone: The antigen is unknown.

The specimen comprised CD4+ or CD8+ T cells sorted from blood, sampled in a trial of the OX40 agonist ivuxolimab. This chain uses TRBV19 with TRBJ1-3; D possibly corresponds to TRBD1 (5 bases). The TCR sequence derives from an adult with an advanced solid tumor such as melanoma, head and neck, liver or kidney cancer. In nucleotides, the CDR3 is TGTGCCAGTAGTCACCGGGGACCTGGAAACACCATATATTTT. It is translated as CASSHRGPGNTIYF.